Shown below are 22 T cell receptor beta chains from a single sample sequenced in a study of patients and donors after allogeneic stem cell transplantation. TCRdb fed the RT-PCR reads into MiXCR, producing one record per CDR3 protein. The sample lists some 960,000 distinct CDR3 sequences; roughly 18% were seen once. The sequenced material came from blood, either unsorted or a sorted T cell fraction (not recorded which). These receptors came from a human donor who was either an allogeneic HSCT recipient or a stem cell or donor lymphocyte infusion donor (not recorded which). It is not recorded whose cells these are; they may come from a transplant donor.

This clonotype was counted between two and nine times. The chain is built from TRBV20-1 and TRBJ2-3; 9 positions agree with TRBD2. The CDR3 is 14 amino acids. With 4 bases clipped from V and 4 bases from J, the junction kept 6 bases outside the gene matches. Germline lookup yields CDR1 DFQATT and CDR2 SNEGSKA (reference sequence). CDR3 sequence: CSAIGGGGPDTQYF. The CDR3 region has the DNA TGCAGTGCTATCGGCGGGGGGGGGCCAGATACGCAGTATTTT.

The rearrangement links TRBV20-1 to TRBJ1-5; D is ambiguous. The CDR3 runs 14 residues. CDR1 DFQATT and CDR2 SNEGSKA come from the germline V gene (reference sequence). Trimming removed 3 bases at V and 6 bases at J, with 15 bases between. CDR3 protein: CSASVQEWGQPQHF. CDR3 nucleotide sequence: TGCAGTGCTAGTGTCCAGGAATGGGGTCAGCCCCAGCATTTT.

This rearrangement joins TRBV5-1 to TRBJ1-2; D might be TRBD1 (6 bases). The CDR3 has 15 residues. Per germline, CDR1 SGHRS and CDR2 YFSETQ. V gave up 0 bases and J gave up 3 bases, with 12 bases separating them. The CDR3 is CASSLVRGPDYGYTF. DNA for the CDR3: TGCGCCAGCAGCTTGGTTCGGGGGCCGGACTATGGCTACACCTTC.

This clonotype showed up many times. V usage is TRBV29-1 and J usage is TRBJ2-5; D is unresolved. Trimming cost V 6 bases and J 1 base, with 3 bases left between them. The CDR3 runs 10 residues. Germline assignment: CDR1 SQVTM and CDR2 ANQGSEA. This CDR3 is CSVGQETQYF. CDR3 nucleotides: TGCAGCGTGGGCCAAGAGACCCAGTACTTC.

This chain uses TRBV14 with TRBJ1-1; 11 bases align to TRBD1. The germline gives CDR1 SGHDN, CDR2 FVKESK. This CDR3 has 16 residues. The junction had 7 bases not matched to a gene; V was cut back by 4 bases and J by 3 bases. The CDR3 reads CASSLRTGGLDTEAFF. CDR3 nucleotide sequence: TGTGCCAGCAGCCTTAGGACAGGGGGCCTAGACACTGAAGCTTTCTTT.

This clonotype has more than one count but fewer than ten. The rearrangement links TRBV5-6 to TRBJ2-1, with D perhaps TRBD1 (5 bases). The germline V gene has CDR1 SGHDT and CDR2 YYEEEE. Deletions cut 5 bases from V and 7 bases from J, with 16 bases between. CDR3 length: 14 residues. The CDR3 here is CASSDDSPGNEQFF. Here the CDR3 DNA reads TGTGCCAGCAGTGATGACAGCCCTGGGAATGAGCAGTTCTTC.

This clonotype has just a few counts. This chain uses TRBV27 with TRBJ2-7; possibly TRBD1 for D (5 bases). The CDR3 contains 16 residues. V lost 1 base to trimming and J lost 3 bases, with 16 bases between them. CDR1 MNHEY and CDR2 SMNVEV come from the germline V gene (reference sequence). The CDR3 sequence is CASSLFVGRVIYEQYF. CDR3 DNA: TGTGCCAGCAGTTTATTTGTAGGCAGGGTAATCTACGAGCAGTACTTC.

DNA of the CDR3: TGTGCCAGCAGCTTGGTGCCGAGGAGTAATGAGCAGTTCTTC. It encodes CASSLVPRSNEQFF. This chain uses TRBV5-6 with TRBJ2-1; D call uncertain. V lost 0 bases, J lost 7 bases, and 11 bases lay in between. Germline CDR1 SGHDT, CDR2 YYEEEE. The CDR3 has 14 residues.

There are many counts of this clonotype. This chain uses TRBV29-1 with TRBJ1-2; 7 bases match TRBD1. This CDR3 comprises 12 residues. Germline V gives CDR1 SQVTM, CDR2 ANQGSEA. The junction had 5 bases not matched to a gene; V was cut back by 6 bases and J by 4 bases. The chain's CDR3 is CSVATGSYGYTF. The CDR3 bases are TGCAGCGTGGCGACAGGGAGCTATGGCTACACCTTC.

The count of this clonotype is one. The rearrangement links TRBV30 to TRBJ1-2, with D possibly being TRBD1 (6 bases). Deletions cut 0 bases from V and 7 bases from J, with 12 bases between. Germline CDR1 is GTSNPN and CDR2 is SVGIG (reference sequence). The CDR3 runs 13 residues. The CDR3, as DNA: TGTGCCTGGAGTGTATGGGGGCGCGGTGGCTACACCTTC. Its protein is CAWSVWGRGGYTF.

The table lists this clonotype with many counts. J is TRBJ2-4 and V is TRBV5-6, with D hard to call. The CDR3 loop spans 14 amino acids. Germline V gene lookup returns CDR1 SGHDT and CDR2 YYEEEE. The V end was cut by 2 bases, the J end by 6 bases, with 12 bases between. CDR3: CASSFWSSGNIQYF. The CDR3 DNA follows: TGTGCCAGCAGCTTCTGGAGTTCCGGAAACATTCAGTACTTC. Full variable domain (remainder filled in from reference TRBV5-6 and TRBJ2-4): DAGVTQSPTHLIKTRGQQVTLRCSPKSGHDTVSWYQQALGQGPQFIFQYYEEEERQRGNFPDRFSGHQFPNYSSELNVNALLLGDSALYLCASSFWSSGNIQYFGAGTRLSVL.

This clonotype was found a few times. This chain joins TRBV19 and TRBJ2-1, with D uncertain. The V gene lost 1 base and the J gene lost 9 bases, with 10 bases spanning the gap. The CDR3 is 13 residues long. CDR1 is LNHDA, CDR2 SQIVND, per germline (reference sequence). The CDR3 region has the DNA TGTGCCAGTAGTATAGGGTATGGCGGTGAGCAGTTCTTC. Protein product: CASSIGYGGEQFF. The variable domain in full, with the rest retrieved from reference TRBV19 and TRBJ2-1, is DGGITQSPKYLFRKEGQNVTLSCEQNLNHDAMYWYRQDPGQGLRLIYYSQIVNDFQKGDIAEGYSVSREKKESFPLTVTSAQKNPTAFYLCASSIGYGGEQFFGPGTRLTVL.

The V and J genes are TRBV5-1 and TRBJ2-3; 12 nucleotides agree with TRBD2. The CDR3 consists of 20 residues. Per germline, CDR1 SGHRS and CDR2 YFSETQ. V lost 4 bases and J lost 1; bases outside the gene matches: 16. The CDR3 sequence: CASSPAGTSGPRQGTDTQYF. The CDR3, as DNA: TGCGCCAGCAGCCCCGCCGGGACTAGCGGGCCACGTCAGGGCACAGATACGCAGTATTTT. Full variable domain (outside the CDR3, taken from reference TRBV5-1 and TRBJ2-3): KAGVTQTPRYLIKTRGQQVTLSCSPISGHRSVSWYQQTPGQGLQFLFEYFSETQRNKGNFPGRFSGRQFSNSRSEMNVSTLELGDSALYLCASSPAGTSGPRQGTDTQYFGPGTRLTVL.

The J gene is TRBJ1-6, the V gene TRBV21-1; the table names TRBD1, a call not compared with the DNA. TRBV21-1 constitutes a pseudogene. The CDR3 is made up of 13 amino acids. The CDR3 nucleotides are TGTGCCAGCAGCCCCCGAAGAATGGGGGTCCTCCACTTT. Translation: CASSPRRMGVLHF.

This clonotype was counted only a few times. The V gene is TRBV10-3, the J gene TRBJ1-2; 8 bases agree with TRBD1. The J segment lost 4 bases and the V segment lost 2 bases, leaving 3 bases of the junction unmatched. The CDR3 sequence is 14 residues long. The germline gives CDR1 ENHRY, CDR2 SYGVKD. The DNA of the CDR3 is TGTGCCATCAGTGAGGGTGGGACAGGCTATGGCTACACCTTC. Translating it yields CAISEGGTGYGYTF.

This chain links TRBV5-6 with TRBJ1-2, with D perhaps matching TRBD1 (5 bases). V lost 1 base, J lost 5 bases, and 9 bases lay in between. From germline, CDR1 is SGHDT and CDR2 YYEEEE. The CDR3 length is 13 residues. The DNA of the CDR3 is TGTGCCAGCAGCTTGAAGGGGCCTTATGGCTACACCTTC. Its translation: CASSLKGPYGYTF.

The J gene is TRBJ1-1, the V gene TRBV29-1, with 9 bases aligning to TRBD1. The CDR3 totals 14 residues. The germline gives CDR1 SQVTM, CDR2 ANQGSEA. After removal of 5 bases from V and 1 base from J, the junction contained 5 bases not matched to a gene. The CDR3 region is CSVLLQGANTEAFF. In nucleotides, the CDR3 is TGCAGCGTTTTGCTACAGGGGGCGAACACTGAAGCTTTCTTT. Looking up the rest from reference TRBV29-1 and TRBJ1-1 gives the full variable domain: SAVISQKPSRDICQRGTSLTIQCQVDSQVTMMFWYRQQPGQSLTLIATANQGSEATYESGFVIDKFPISRPNLTFSTLTVSNMSPEDSSIYLCSVLLQGANTEAFFGQGTRLTVV.

V and J are TRBV6-2 or TRBV6-3 and TRBJ2-5; 8 bases align to TRBD2. The CDR3 is 14 residues long. Per the germline V gene, CDR1 is MNHEY and CDR2 is SVGEGT. The J segment lost 5 bases and the V segment lost 4 bases, leaving 6 bases of the junction unmatched. This CDR3 is CASSSRGARETQYF. CDR3 DNA sequence: TGTGCCAGCAGTTCGCGGGGGGCGCGGGAGACCCAGTACTTC.

There are a few counts of this clonotype. The rearrangement uses TRBV19 and TRBJ1-5; D may be TRBD1 (6 bases). The CDR3 is 17 amino acids. Trimming shortened V by 0 bases and J by 3 bases, and 15 bases separated the two germline ends. Germline values: CDR1 LNHDA, CDR2 SQIVND (reference sequence). CDR3 sequence (DNA): TGTGCCAGTAGTATAGAAGGGTGGACAGACAACAATCAGCCCCAGCATTTT. Translation gives CASSIEGWTDNNQPQHF.

The chain carries TRBV4-1 and TRBJ2-5, with D maybe TRBD2 (6 bases). Deletions cut 4 bases from V and 4 bases from J, with 13 bases between. The CDR3 is 14 amino acids. Germline assignment: CDR1 MGHRA and CDR2 YSYEKL. CDR3 sequence (DNA): TGCGCCAGCAGCCTTTTGACTAGTTTAGAGACCCAGTACTTC. It translates to CASSLLTSLETQYF.

The J gene is TRBJ2-1, the V gene TRBV5-1; D call uncertain. CDR3 size: 15 residues. Germline V gene data show CDR1 as SGHRS and CDR2 as YFSETQ. The germline V and J ends were trimmed by 0 bases and 6 bases, with 13 bases remaining between them. CDR3 residues: CASSLAGFGGNEQFF. Here the CDR3 DNA reads TGCGCCAGCAGCTTGGCAGGCTTTGGCGGCAATGAGCAGTTCTTC.

The sample holds a few counts of this clonotype. The chain couples TRBV20-1 to TRBJ1-1; D not resolved. This CDR3 spans 14 amino acids. CDR1 and CDR2 (germline): DFQATT, SNEGSKA (reference sequence). V was cut by 0 bases and J by 3 bases, with 11 bases left in between. CDR3 bases: TGCAGTGCTAGAGATGCGGTGTCACACACTGAAGCTTTCTTT. Translating gives CSARDAVSHTEAFF.